This T cell receptor beta chain was identified in a study of human T cells and chemical hapten exposure. Background on the study: 2% DPC applied to a 2 cm by 2 cm arm area sensitized donors.

Time point given: pre-sensitization, week 0. Treatment of the sample: therapeutic diphenylcyclopropenone sensitization with weekly scalp DPC. CDR3 length equals 13 residues. Germline V gives CDR1 KGHDR, CDR2 SFDVKD. V was cut by 10 bases and J by 4 bases, with 13 bases left in between. To note about this clonotype: Its antigen is not known.

Study-wide results and limits: Counts of TCRs above 1 in 1000 frequency stayed unchanged with DPC sensitization. Counts of expanded TCRs (at PT1) showed a positive correlation with patch test score. It was expanded TCRs that formed significantly more large CDR3 similarity clusters than controls did.

TCRdb redid the calling of the RACE reads with MiXCR, one entry per CDR3 protein. The sample consists of 300,000 to 400,000 distinct CDR3 sequences, about 5.1% of them appearing once. The sample was whole blood, taken in connection with sensitization to the hapten diphenylcyclopropenone (DPC). J is TRBJ2-1 and V is TRBV24-1; D unclear. This TCR was recovered from a woman in her 50s with alopecia areata. Some clones in this sample may be carry-over from other donors' samples. The DNA of the CDR3 is TGTGCCACGGCCGCTCCTGGGTACAATGAGCAGTTCTTC. Protein product: CATAAPGYNEQFF.